A single sample is the source of the 30 T cell receptor beta chains below, sequenced in a study of T-cell reconstitution after alpha-beta-depleted transplantation in children. A TCRbeta library incorporating unique molecular identifiers was prepared. TCRdb passed the PCR reads through MiXCR, listing each CDR3 protein once. The profile covers more than 200,000 distinct CDR3 sequences, with about 24% appearing a single time and under 5.5% taken by the ten largest. The source material was PBMCs, mostly from graft donor cells, sampled 360 days after TCRalphabeta/CD19-depleted stem cell transplant. The receptor set was obtained from a female patient between 2 and 15 years old who had a stem cell transplant for congenital amegakaryocytic thrombocytopenia, so the T cells may come from the graft donor.

In the case of this clonotype: A junction end diverges from the germline sequence, so it may reflect a read error. The rearrangement uses TRBV20-1 and TRBJ1-5; D uncertain. The CDR3 runs to 13 residues. The germline V gene encodes CDR1 DFQATT and CDR2 SNEGSKA (reference sequence). CDR3 amino acids: CSARKDSNQPQNF. In DNA, the CDR3 is TGCAGTGCTAGGAAGGATAGCAATCAGCCCCAGAATTTT.

V usage is TRBV5-4 and J usage is TRBJ2-3; 9 nucleotides align to TRBD2. The trim removed 0 bases at V and 4 bases at J, leaving 9 bases unmatched. This CDR3 contains 17 residues. The germline gives CDR1 SGHNT, CDR2 YYREEE (reference sequence). This chain's CDR3 is CASSLGGGRAGADTQYF. The CDR3 DNA sequence: TGTGCCAGCAGCTTGGGTGGCGGGAGGGCCGGGGCAGATACGCAGTATTTT. Full variable domain (rest looked up from reference TRBV5-4 and TRBJ2-3): ETGVTQSPTHLIKTRGQQVTLRCSSQSGHNTVSWYQQALGQGPQFIFQYYREEENGRGNFPPRFSGLQFPNYSSELNVNALELDDSALYLCASSLGGGRAGADTQYFGPGTRLTVL.

This clonotype was found a few times. This rearrangement joins TRBV11-2 to TRBJ2-7; a weak D match, TRBD1 (5 bases). The V end was cut by 5 bases, the J end by 4 bases, with 15 bases between. Germline V gene sequence: CDR1 SGHAT, CDR2 FQNNGV. The length of the CDR3 is 14 residues. CDR3 sequence: CASSPLRGSYEQYF. The CDR3 DNA reads TGTGCCAGCAGCCCCTTAAGGGGAAGTTACGAGCAGTACTTC.

This clonotype was counted at least ten times. This chain's CDR3 is CASSSSGYNEQFF. Written as DNA, the CDR3 is TGTGCCAGCAGTTCTAGCGGTTACAATGAGCAGTTCTTC. The chain combines TRBV12-3 or TRBV12-4 with TRBJ2-1, with 7 positions matching TRBD2. This CDR3 has 13 residues. With 4 bases clipped from V and 4 bases from J, the junction kept 1 base outside the gene matches.

This chain uses TRBV7-3 with TRBJ1-2; maybe TRBD1 (5 bases). Germline V gene data show CDR1 as SGHTA and CDR2 as FQGTGA. CDR3 length: 16 amino acids. V shed 8 bases and J shed 5 bases, with 24 bases lying between them. CDR3 nucleotide sequence: TGTGCCAGCGGGTCCCCCGGGACGGATTCTTTTTATGGCTACACCTTC. It codes for CASGSPGTDSFYGYTF.

The J gene is TRBJ2-7, the V gene TRBV20-1, with D perhaps TRBD2 (7 bases). The ends were cut back, 6 bases at V and 4 bases at J, with 16 bases in the middle. Germline CDR1 reads DFQATT; CDR2 reads SNEGSKA (reference sequence). This CDR3 has 13 residues. In nucleotides, the CDR3 is TGCAGTGCAACCCCGGGGGGCCGGTACGAGCAGTACTTC. Its protein product is CSATPGGRYEQYF.

The V gene is TRBV2, the J gene TRBJ2-2, with 7 bases identical to TRBD1. J gave up 3 bases and V 6 bases, and 7 bases lay outside the gene matches. The CDR3 totals 15 residues. CDR1 and CDR2 (germline): SNHLY, FYNNEI. CDR3 residues: CASRPDRVDTGELFF. CDR3 coding DNA: TGTGCCAGCAGACCCGACAGGGTGGACACCGGGGAGCTGTTTTTT.

V and J are TRBV11-2 and TRBJ2-5; 8 bases align to TRBD2. The CDR3 has 15 amino acids. Germline assignment: CDR1 SGHAT and CDR2 FQNNGV. The ends lost 3 bases at V and 6 bases at J; junction bases unmatched: 9. The CDR3 sequence: CASSLGRTSSQTQYF. In DNA, the CDR3 is TGTGCCAGCAGCTTGGGAAGGACTAGCTCGCAGACCCAGTACTTC.

The chain couples TRBV6-5 to TRBJ2-7, with D possibly TRBD1 on 6 matching bases. V lost 4 bases and J 1 base, leaving 14 bases between the germline ends. Germline V gives CDR1 MNHEY, CDR2 SVGAGI. CDR3 length: 15 amino acids. CDR3 in DNA: TGTGCCAGCAGTTTCAATACAGGGATATCCTACGAGCAGTACTTC. This translates into CASSFNTGISYEQYF.

This chain joins TRBV3-1 and TRBJ2-3, with TRBD2 matching over 10 bases. This CDR3 contains 15 residues. CDR1 and CDR2 from the germline V gene are LGHDT and YNNKEL (reference sequence). J lost 3 bases, V lost 3 bases, and 3 bases had no gene match. DNA of the CDR3: TGTGCCAGCAGCCACACAGCGGGGGGGACAGATACGCAGTATTTT. Its protein product is CASSHTAGGTDTQYF.

CDR3 nucleotides: TGTGCCTGGAGTATCAGTGGAAACACCATATATTTT. Translation: CAWSISGNTIYF. This chain joins TRBV30 and TRBJ1-3; no definite D call. The length of the CDR3 is 12 residues. CDR1 is GTSNPN and CDR2 is SVGIG in the germline V gene (reference sequence). The V gene lost 2 bases and the J gene lost 3 bases, with 5 bases spanning the gap.

This clonotype was counted only a few times. The germline gene is not matched at one end of the junction; a read error may be the cause. The CDR3 DNA sequence: TGTGCCAGCAGTTTTATGGGACAGGGGGCTAGCGGCTTC. Residues: CASSFMGQGASGF. The chain employs TRBV28 and TRBJ2-7; the match to TRBD1 covers 12 bases. CDR1 and CDR2 from the germline V gene are MDHEN and SYDVKM. This CDR3 has 13 residues.

The V call is TRBV7-9, the J call TRBJ1-4; D call uncertain. Deletions cut 5 bases from V and 7 bases from J, with 17 bases between. Germline CDR1 SEHNR, CDR2 FQNEAQ (reference sequence). The CDR3 is 15 amino acids. The CDR3 nucleotides are TGTGCCAGCAGCCCCCACGCGGGAGAAGGTGAAAAACTGTTTTTT. Its protein product is CASSPHAGEGEKLFF.

The chain recombines TRBV27 with TRBJ1-1; D gene unclear. Germline V gene sequence: CDR1 MNHEY, CDR2 SMNVEV (reference sequence). V shed 0 bases and J shed 5 bases, with 7 bases lying between them. This CDR3 comprises 13 residues. CDR3 nucleotide sequence: TGTGCCAGCAGTTTATCGGGTTGGACTGAAGCTTTCTTT. It specifies CASSLSGWTEAFF.

This clonotype showed up just a few times. V gene TRBV10-3 combines with J gene TRBJ2-3; no clear D. The CDR3 contains 16 residues. CDR1 is ENHRY and CDR2 is SYGVKD in the germline V gene. V was pared by 3 bases and J by 2 bases, with 15 bases between. CDR3 residues: CAISEGSRVLTDTQYF. In DNA, the CDR3 is TGTGCCATCAGTGAAGGGTCTAGGGTACTCACAGATACGCAGTATTTT.

This chain uses TRBV11-3 with TRBJ2-3; 11 nucleotides align to TRBD2. Unmatched junction bases numbered 2, after V lost 3 bases and J lost 3 bases. This CDR3 is 15 amino acids long. CDR1 and CDR2 (germline): SGHNT, YENEEA. DNA for the CDR3: TGTGCCAGCAGCTTGGGACTAGCGGATACAGATACGCAGTATTTT. Its protein product is CASSLGLADTDTQYF.

In its sample, this clonotype was seen a few times. This chain links TRBV20-1 with TRBJ2-1; 7 nucleotides agree with TRBD2. The CDR3 covers 15 residues. Germline V CDR1 and CDR2: DFQATT, SNEGSKA (reference sequence). The ends lost 0 bases at V and 5 bases at J; junction bases unmatched: 7. The CDR3 is CSARDGREIDNEQFF. In nucleotides, the CDR3 is TGCAGTGCTAGAGATGGGCGGGAGATCGACAATGAGCAGTTCTTC.

The chain joins TRBV4-1 to TRBJ1-3; D not certain. The CDR3 covers 14 residues. Germline values: CDR1 MGHRA, CDR2 YSYEKL. Trimming removed 1 base at V and 0 bases at J, with 4 bases between. CDR3 sequence (DNA): TGCGCCAGCAGCCAAGCGCCCTCTGGAAACACCATATATTTT. Amino acid sequence: CASSQAPSGNTIYF.

The table lists this clonotype with a few counts. V and J are TRBV7-8 and TRBJ1-5, with D hard to call. In germline, CDR1 is SGHVS, CDR2 FQNEAQ. Trimming left V 1 base short and J 6 bases short, with 7 bases between. The CDR3 has 13 residues. The CDR3 DNA is TGTGCCAGCAGCTTAGGGTTCGGTCAGCCCCAGCATTTT. This encodes CASSLGFGQPQHF.

The chain links TRBV7-2 to TRBJ2-7; 11 bases line up with TRBD1. Trimming at V came to 1 base and at J to 4 bases, leaving 3 bases not matched to a gene. CDR1 and CDR2 (germline): SGHTA, FQGNSA. CDR3 length: 15 amino acids. The CDR3 here is CASSLGGQGAYEQYF. The CDR3 DNA follows: TGTGCCAGCAGCTTAGGTGGACAGGGGGCGTACGAGCAGTACTTC.

A remark on this clonotype: A junction end diverges from the germline sequence, so it may reflect a read error. The gene calls are TRBV11-1 and TRBJ2-1; TRBD1 aligns across 8 bases. This CDR3 is 19 amino acids long. Germline CDR1 reads SGHAT; CDR2 reads FQDESV (reference sequence). CDR3 DNA sequence: TGTGCCAGCAGCATAGCAGCCGGGTGGGGACAGGTCTCCTACAATGAGCAGTTCTTC. This encodes CASSIAAGWGQVSYNEQFF.

This clonotype turned up a few times. This sequence joins TRBV9 and TRBJ2-3; TRBD2 matches at 10 bases. J gave up 1 base and V 0 bases, and 5 bases lay outside the gene matches. This CDR3 region has 17 residues. Germline CDR1 and CDR2: SGDLS and YYNGEE. The CDR3 nucleotides read TGTGCCAGCAGCGTAGGCCCCCTAGCGGGGGGCACAGATACGCAGTATTTT. It yields the protein CASSVGPLAGGTDTQYF.

This clonotype turned up a few times. This rearrangement joins TRBV7-9 to TRBJ2-7; possible D gene TRBD2, 6 bases. The CDR3 length is 14 residues. V dropped 4 bases and J dropped 0 bases, with 10 bases sitting between them. Germline V CDR1 and CDR2: SEHNR, FQNEAQ (reference sequence). The CDR3 region has the DNA TGTGCCAGCAGCTACCGGGACTCCTCCTACGAGCAGTACTTC. Translation gives CASSYRDSSYEQYF. Drawing the rest from reference TRBV7-9 and TRBJ2-7, the complete variable domain is DTGVSQNPRHKITKRGQNVTFRCDPISEHNRLYWYRQTLGQGPEFLTYFQNEAQLEKSRLLSDRFSAERPKGSFSTLEIQRTEQGDSAMYLCASSYRDSSYEQYFGPGTRLTVT.

The gene calls are TRBV7-9 and TRBJ2-1; 12 bases align to TRBD1. J was trimmed by 7 bases and V by 3 bases; bases with no gene match: 7. The CDR3 has 16 amino acids. The germline CDR1 and CDR2 sequences are SEHNR and FQNEAQ (reference sequence). The CDR3 sequence is CASSFTGTGGRNEQFF. CDR3 bases: TGTGCCAGCAGCTTCACCGGGACAGGGGGCAGGAATGAGCAGTTCTTC.

There are a few counts of this clonotype. The chain carries TRBV6-5 and TRBJ1-1; D is perhaps TRBD1 (5 bases). This CDR3 contains 15 residues. The germline V gene has CDR1 MNHEY and CDR2 SVGAGI. V lost 2 bases, J lost 4 bases, and 14 bases lay in between. CDR3 DNA sequence: TGTGCCAGCAGTTACGGGCAGGGCTTGGCCACTGAAGCTTTCTTT. Translated: CASSYGQGLATEAFF.

The chain employs TRBV30 and TRBJ1-2; D remains unclear. The CDR3 has 13 amino acids. V was cut by 0 bases and J by 14 bases, with 19 bases left in between. Germline values: CDR1 GTSNPN, CDR2 SVGIG (reference sequence). The CDR3 sequence: CAWSVSFSGGWTF. The CDR3, as DNA: TGTGCCTGGAGTGTATCTTTCAGTGGAGGCTGGACCTTC. Based on the CDR3 plus reference TRBV30 and TRBJ1-2, the full variable domain is SQTIHQWPATLVQPVGSPLSLECTVEGTSNPNLYWYRQAAGRGLQLLFYSVGIGQISSEVPQNLSASRPQDRQFILSSKKLLLSDSGFYLCAWSVSFSGGWTFGSGTRLTVV.

In this sample, this clonotype turned up a few times. V and J are TRBV13 and TRBJ2-6; D is unresolved. The V and J ends lost 1 base and 0 bases respectively, with 7 bases between them. From germline, CDR1 is PRHDT and CDR2 FYEKMQ (reference sequence). This CDR3 contains 16 residues. This CDR3 reads CASSLVRSSGANVLTF. As DNA, the CDR3 is TGTGCCAGCAGCTTAGTTCGGAGCTCTGGGGCCAACGTCCTGACTTTC.

This clonotype has at least ten counts. The gene calls are TRBV29-1 and TRBJ1-2; TRBD1 aligns across 9 bases. This CDR3 contains 17 residues. The germline gives CDR1 SQVTM, CDR2 ANQGSEA. Trimming cost V 3 bases and J 6 bases; bases outside gene matches: 17. CDR3 sequence: CSVEGTSGQGFIHGYTF. CDR3 sequence (DNA): TGCAGCGTTGAGGGCACGAGCGGACAGGGGTTTATTCATGGCTACACCTTC.

This clonotype was seen only a few times. The V and J genes are TRBV2 and TRBJ1-5; the D gene is possibly TRBD1 (6 bases). CDR3 length equals 15 residues. From germline, CDR1 is SNHLY and CDR2 FYNNEI. The germline V and J ends were trimmed by 1 base and 3 bases, with 10 bases remaining between them. The CDR3: CASSEGGAVNQPQHF. The CDR3 coding sequence is TGTGCCAGCAGTGAAGGGGGGGCAGTCAATCAGCCCCAGCATTTT.

The chain employs TRBV20-1 and TRBJ1-5; D ambiguous. CDR3 size: 14 residues. The V gene's germline CDR1 is DFQATT and CDR2 SNEGSKA (reference sequence). Trimming pared 1 base from V and 3 bases from J, leaving 10 bases between. The CDR3 nucleotides are TGCAGTGCTAGAGTGGGTCGGTACAATCAGCCCCAGCATTTT. It encodes CSARVGRYNQPQHF.